What follows are 9 T cell receptor beta chains derived from one specimen sequenced in a study of control samples from healthy donors and cancer patients. Here immunoSEQ multiplex PCR was the method, and the copy in TCRdb shows in-frame clones only, minus some. The sample consists of tens of thousands of clones, less than 90% of them appearing once. Sequencing used blood. These receptors all come from a man aged 60-69 years in good health.

The genes are TRBV30 and TRBJ2-5; maybe TRBD2 (5 bases). With 2 bases removed from V and 3 bases from J, the gap between germline ends came to 10 bases. The germline CDR1 and CDR2 sequences are GTSNPN and SVGIG (reference sequence). The CDR3 runs to 13 residues. CDR3 region: CAWSIGLEETQYF. CDR3 DNA sequence: TGTGCCTGGAGTATTGGACTCGAAGAGACCCAGTACTTC.

The gene calls are TRBV3-1 (or the pseudogene TRBV3-2) and TRBJ1-6; D unclear. Trimming removed 4 bases from V and 0 bases from J, with 31 bases in between. Germline V gives CDR1 LGHDT, CDR2 YNNKEL (reference sequence). The CDR3 sequence is 23 residues long. The CDR3, as DNA: TGTGCCAGCAGCCCGTTTCGTGTGCAGGCAAATCACACAATGAGCTCCTATAATTCACCCCTCCACTTT. It specifies CASSPFRVQANHTMSSYNSPLHF.

The gene calls are TRBV27 and TRBJ2-3; TRBD2 matches 12 bases. The trim removed 4 bases at V and 0 bases at J, leaving 8 bases unmatched. CDR1 and CDR2 from the germline V gene are MNHEY and SMNVEV (reference sequence). The CDR3 is 18 amino acids. The chain's CDR3 is CASSSRTSGILSTDTQYF. In DNA, the CDR3 is TGTGCCAGCAGTTCCAGGACTAGCGGGATCCTAAGCACAGATACGCAGTATTTT.

This clone appeared a single time. This chain connects TRBV18 to TRBJ1-4, with 7 bases that match TRBD1. V trimming: 4 bases; J trimming: 5 bases; junction bases outside the gene matches: 7. This CDR3 comprises 15 residues. From germline, CDR1 is KGHSH and CDR2 LQKENI. The CDR3 bases are TGTGCCAGCTCACTGCAGACAGGGCCGAATGAAAAACTGTTTTTT. Amino acids: CASSLQTGPNEKLFF.

This clone showed up just once. This sequence joins TRBV28 and TRBJ2-7; 14 nucleotides match TRBD2. This CDR3 has 14 residues. Germline CDR1 is MDHEN and CDR2 is SYDVKM. The V gene end was trimmed by 8 bases and the J gene end by 4 bases; junction bases not matched to a gene: 4. The CDR3 DNA reads TGTGCCAGCGGACTAGCGGGAGGTTCGTACGAGCAGTACTTC. Translating gives CASGLAGGSYEQYF.

This chain joins TRBV7-9 and TRBJ2-3; D is undetermined. V shed 5 bases and J shed 0 bases, with 12 bases lying between them. The CDR3 sequence is 15 residues long. Germline V gene sequence: CDR1 SEHNR, CDR2 FQNEAQ (reference sequence). CDR3 amino acids: CASSPDGMSTDTQYF. CDR3 coding DNA: TGTGCCAGCAGCCCCGACGGCATGAGCACAGATACGCAGTATTTT.

The J gene is TRBJ2-7, the V gene TRBV1. TRBV1 has pseudogene status. The CDR3 totals 12 residues. CDR3 sequence (DNA): TGCACCAGCAGCCCCCATTCGTTCGAGCAGTACTTC. Translation: CTSSPHSFEQYF.

The chain recombines TRBV20-1 with TRBJ1-2; no reliable D call. Germline assignment: CDR1 DFQATT and CDR2 SNEGSKA (reference sequence). V lost 0 bases and J lost 10, with 9 bases in between. The CDR3 spans 11 residues. The CDR3 here is CSARDLPTYTF. CDR3 sequence (DNA): TGCAGTGCTAGAGATCTCCCTACCTACACCTTC.

This rearrangement joins TRBV7-9 to TRBJ2-7; 10 nucleotides match TRBD2. Trimming at V came to 3 bases and at J to 1 base, leaving 9 bases not matched to a gene. Looked up from germline, CDR1 is SEHNR and CDR2 is FQNEAQ (reference sequence). The CDR3 spans 17 residues. The CDR3 sequence is CASSFEWGTSASYEQYF. The CDR3 DNA reads TGTGCCAGCAGCTTCGAATGGGGGACTAGCGCTTCCTACGAGCAGTACTTC.